This TCR beta chain originates from a study of T cells in localized non-small cell lung cancer. General study results and limits: Sequence data derive from only one tumor region, so heterogeneity remains possible. Adjacent lung exhibited a median of about 57 among the 100 most abundant tumor clones. Tumor showed lower T cell clonality than uninvolved adjacent lung, where it was highest.

This clone was recorded a few times. The antigen remains undetermined. The germline V gene has CDR1 KGHSH and CDR2 LQKENI. The CDR3 is made up of 13 amino acids. Between the trimmed V and J ends, which lost 2 bases and 8 bases, there was a span of 7 bases. The sampled adjacent lung lay at least 2 cm from the tumor margin and showed no atypia. TCRdb keeps only in-frame clones here, not all; method: immunoSEQ multiplex PCR. The profile shows approximately 1,000 clones, 21% of them singletons. Source: normal lung tissue next to the tumor, taken before any cancer treatment. The source is a male donor aged 60 or over with stage III lung adenocarcinoma. The chain recombines TRBV18 with TRBJ1-6; no reliable D call. CDR3 sequence: CASSPGRDSPLHF. As DNA, the CDR3 is TGTGCCAGCTCACCAGGTCGAGATTCACCCCTCCACTTT.